This TCR beta chain was obtained from a study of technical replicates of blood from a handful of donors. Profiled with immunoSEQ multiplex PCR; TCRdb holds only in-frame clones, not every one. This repertoire shows 75,000 to 85,000 clones, around 95% found once; its top ten account for around 0.37%. From germline, CDR1 is SGHTA and CDR2 FQGTGA. The CDR3 has 15 residues. Trimming took 2 bases from V and 2 from J, leaving 7 bases between them. The sequenced material came from T cells isolated from PBMCs. This TCR derives from a human donor in good health. J is TRBJ2-6 and V is TRBV7-3; possible D gene TRBD1, 5 bases. CDR3 amino acids: CASSLSGTGANVLTF. For the CDR3, the DNA is TGTGCCAGCAGCTTATCAGGGACTGGGGCCAACGTCCTGACTTTC.